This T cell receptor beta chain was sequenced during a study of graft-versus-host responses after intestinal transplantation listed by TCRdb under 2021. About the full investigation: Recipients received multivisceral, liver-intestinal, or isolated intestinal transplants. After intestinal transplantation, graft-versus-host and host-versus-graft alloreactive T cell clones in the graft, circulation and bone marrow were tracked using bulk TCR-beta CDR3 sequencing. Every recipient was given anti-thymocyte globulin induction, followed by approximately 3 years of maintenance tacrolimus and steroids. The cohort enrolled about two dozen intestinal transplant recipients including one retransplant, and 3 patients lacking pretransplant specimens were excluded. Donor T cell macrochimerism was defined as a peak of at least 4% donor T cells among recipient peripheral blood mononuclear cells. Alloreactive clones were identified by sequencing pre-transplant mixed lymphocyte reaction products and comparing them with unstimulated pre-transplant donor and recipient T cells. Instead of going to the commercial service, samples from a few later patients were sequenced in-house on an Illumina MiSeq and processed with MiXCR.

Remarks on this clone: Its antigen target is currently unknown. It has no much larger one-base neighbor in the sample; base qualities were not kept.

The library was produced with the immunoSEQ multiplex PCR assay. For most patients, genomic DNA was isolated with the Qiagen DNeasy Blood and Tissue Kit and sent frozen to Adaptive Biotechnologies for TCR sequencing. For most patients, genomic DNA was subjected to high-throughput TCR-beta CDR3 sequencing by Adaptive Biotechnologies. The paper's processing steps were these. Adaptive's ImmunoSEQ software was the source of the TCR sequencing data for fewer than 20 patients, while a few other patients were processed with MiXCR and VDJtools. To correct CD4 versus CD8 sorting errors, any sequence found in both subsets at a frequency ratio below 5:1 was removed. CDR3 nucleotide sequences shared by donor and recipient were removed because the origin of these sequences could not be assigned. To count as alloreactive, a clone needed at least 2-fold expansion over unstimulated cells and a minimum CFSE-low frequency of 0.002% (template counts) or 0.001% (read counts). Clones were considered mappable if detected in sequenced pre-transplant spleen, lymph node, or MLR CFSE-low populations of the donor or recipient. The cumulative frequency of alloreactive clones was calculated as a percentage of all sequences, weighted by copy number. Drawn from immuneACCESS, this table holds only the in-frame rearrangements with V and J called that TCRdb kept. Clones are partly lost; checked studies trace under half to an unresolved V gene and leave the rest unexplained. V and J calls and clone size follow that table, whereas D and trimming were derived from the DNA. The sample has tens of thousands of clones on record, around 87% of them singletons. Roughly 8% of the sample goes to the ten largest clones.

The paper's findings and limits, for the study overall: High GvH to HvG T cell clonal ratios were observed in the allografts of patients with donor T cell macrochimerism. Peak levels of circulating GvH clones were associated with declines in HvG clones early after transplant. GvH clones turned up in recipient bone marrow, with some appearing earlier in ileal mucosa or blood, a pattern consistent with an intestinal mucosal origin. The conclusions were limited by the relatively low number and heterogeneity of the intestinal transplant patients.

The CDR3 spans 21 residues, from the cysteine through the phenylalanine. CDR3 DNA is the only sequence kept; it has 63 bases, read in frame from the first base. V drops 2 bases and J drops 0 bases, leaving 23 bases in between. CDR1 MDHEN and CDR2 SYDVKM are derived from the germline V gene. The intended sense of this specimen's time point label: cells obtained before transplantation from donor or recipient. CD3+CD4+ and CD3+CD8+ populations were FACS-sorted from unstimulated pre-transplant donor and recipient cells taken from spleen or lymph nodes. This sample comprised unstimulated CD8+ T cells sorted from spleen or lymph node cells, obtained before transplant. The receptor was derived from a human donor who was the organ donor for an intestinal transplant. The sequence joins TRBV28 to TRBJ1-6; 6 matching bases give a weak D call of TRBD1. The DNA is TGTGCCAGCAGTTTAAGGGGGGTTTTGGTCGGTTTTAGCTCCTATAATTCACCCCTCCACTTT. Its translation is CASSLRGVLVGFSSYNSPLHF.